The 24 T cell receptor beta chains below all came from one sample that was sequenced in a study of T cells in Graves' hyperthyroidism and ophthalmopathy. Amplification of TCR beta CDR3 regions was performed using RNA transcripts as template. With the HTBI primer set, the TCR CDR3 went through a first round of RT-PCR. TCRdb used MiXCR to reprocess the multiplex PCR reads, holding one entry per CDR3 protein. The table records hundreds of thousands of distinct CDR3 sequences, approximately 23% of them present only once. Input material: blood. These receptors were taken from a middle-aged woman with Graves' ophthalmopathy.

V is TRBV2 and J is TRBJ1-1; 9 positions match TRBD1. In germline, CDR1 is SNHLY, CDR2 FYNNEI. The CDR3 consists of 15 residues. With V trimmed by 2 bases and J by 4 bases, 5 bases remained unmatched. CDR3 bases: TGTGCCAGCAGTGAACCCACAGGGGGCCGCACTGAAGCTTTCTTT. Translated: CASSEPTGGRTEAFF.

The count of this clonotype is one. The chain carries TRBV19 and TRBJ1-2; 7 positions agree with TRBD1. The CDR3 is 15 residues long. V lost 4 bases and J lost 8; bases outside the gene matches: 13. Germline V lookup: CDR1 LNHDA, CDR2 SQIVND (reference sequence). The CDR3: CASSTGTAGRDGYTF. In DNA, the CDR3 is TGTGCCAGTAGTACCGGGACAGCTGGAAGAGACGGCTACACCTTC. The variable domain in full, with the rest retrieved from reference TRBV19 and TRBJ1-2, is DGGITQSPKYLFRKEGQNVTLSCEQNLNHDAMYWYRQDPGQGLRLIYYSQIVNDFQKGDIAEGYSVSREKKESFPLTVTSAQKNPTAFYLCASSTGTAGRDGYTFGSGTRLTVV.

With regard to this clonotype: A much larger clone is a single base away; this may be a read error. The CDR3 DNA reads as TGTGCCAACAGCCTAACCGGGACAGGAAACTACGAGCAGTACTTC. Translating it yields CANSLTGTGNYEQYF. The chain employs TRBV7-9 and TRBJ2-7; TRBD1 aligns across 8 bases. Looked up from germline, CDR1 is SEHNR and CDR2 is FQNEAQ (reference sequence). The CDR3 covers 15 residues.

V is TRBV29-1 and J is TRBJ2-1, with 8 bases fitting TRBD2. With V trimmed by 3 bases and J by 9 bases, 13 bases remained unmatched. This CDR3 contains 15 residues. Looked up from germline, CDR1 is SQVTM and CDR2 is ANQGSEA. CDR3 region: CSVEGLAGGALEQFF. The DNA for the CDR3 is TGCAGCGTTGAGGGTCTAGCGGGTGGGGCTCTTGAGCAGTTCTTC.

This clonotype was seen repeatedly, ten times or more. The rearrangement links TRBV2 to TRBJ2-4, with D possibly being TRBD1 or TRBD2 (5 bases each). From germline, CDR1 is SNHLY and CDR2 FYNNEI. The CDR3 is 14 amino acids. V lost 6 bases to trimming and J lost 10 bases, with 19 bases between them. CDR3: CASRGRSAGLIQYF. The CDR3 DNA follows: TGTGCCAGCAGGGGACGGTCTGCAGGGCTAATTCAGTACTTC. Full variable domain (rest looked up from reference TRBV2 and TRBJ2-4): EPEVTQTPSHQVTQMGQEVILRCVPISNHLYFYWYRQILGQKVEFLVSFYNNEISEKSEIFDDQFSVERPDGSNFTLKIRSTKLEDSAMYFCASRGRSAGLIQYFGAGTRLSVL.

The genes are TRBV28 and TRBJ1-2; maybe TRBD1 (6 bases). Germline V gene lookup returns CDR1 MDHEN and CDR2 SYDVKM. This CDR3 contains 13 residues. The V end was cut by 9 bases, the J end by 3 bases, with 14 bases between. This CDR3 is CASAPWTDYGYTF. The CDR3 DNA sequence: TGTGCCAGTGCCCCCTGGACAGACTATGGCTACACCTTC.

This clonotype was seen repeatedly, ten times or more. The CDR3 DNA sequence: TGTGCCAGCAGTTTACAAGGGTCTATCTTGCCCCAGCATTTT. Protein product: CASSLQGSILPQHF. J is TRBJ1-5 and V is TRBV28; D uncertain. The CDR3 has 14 amino acids. The V gene's germline CDR1 is MDHEN and CDR2 SYDVKM. V was trimmed by 2 bases and J by 9 bases, leaving 14 bases between them.

This clonotype was seen ten or more times. V is TRBV28 and J is TRBJ2-7; 10 bases match TRBD1. The CDR3 loop spans 14 amino acids. J was trimmed by 6 bases and V by 3 bases; bases with no gene match: 5. The germline gives CDR1 MDHEN, CDR2 SYDVKM. Here the CDR3 DNA reads TGTGCCAGCAGTTTGACAGGGGGCGGGGGCGAGCAGTACTTC. It specifies CASSLTGGGGEQYF. Full variable domain (rest looked up from reference TRBV28 and TRBJ2-7): DVKVTQSSRYLVKRTGEKVFLECVQDMDHENMFWYRQDPGLGLRLIYFSYDVKMKEKGDIPEGYSVSREKKERFSLILESASTNQTSMYLCASSLTGGGGEQYFGPGTRLTVT.

This sequence joins TRBV12-3 or TRBV12-4 and TRBJ1-3; D is possibly TRBD1 (6 bases). The CDR3 contains 15 residues. Trimming pared 1 base from V and 5 bases from J, leaving 12 bases between. CDR3 in DNA: TGTGCCAGCAGTTTAGGGCAGGGGATACGAAACACCATATATTTT. It specifies CASSLGQGIRNTIYF.

For the CDR3, the DNA is TGCGCCAGCAGCCAAGAGGGCAGCGGAGCCTACGAGCAGTACTTC. Its translation: CASSQEGSGAYEQYF. This chain joins TRBV4-1 and TRBJ2-7; TRBD2 is a possible D gene (5 bases). The CDR3 is made up of 15 amino acids. Germline values: CDR1 MGHRA, CDR2 YSYEKL. Trimming pared 0 bases from V and 2 bases from J, leaving 11 bases between.

This clonotype has a count of ten or more. This chain joins TRBV30 and TRBJ1-1; no firm D call. CDR3 length equals 13 residues. Germline loops: CDR1 GTSNPN, CDR2 SVGIG (reference sequence). Trimming removed 4 bases from V and 3 bases from J, with 12 bases in between. CDR3 DNA: TGTGCCTGGAACCAGCCGGGATACACTGAAGCTTTCTTT. Amino acid sequence: CAWNQPGYTEAFF.

This clonotype was counted many times. The chain couples TRBV4-1 to TRBJ2-7; 8 nucleotides align to TRBD1. This CDR3 region has 14 residues. The V gene end was trimmed by 6 bases and the J gene end by 2 bases; junction bases not matched to a gene: 6. CDR1 and CDR2 (germline): MGHRA, YSYEKL. As DNA, the CDR3 is TGCGCCAGCAGTCAGGCGGGACAGGCCTACGAGCAGTACTTC. It translates to CASSQAGQAYEQYF.

This clonotype occurred many times. This chain joins TRBV24-1 and TRBJ2-2, with D perhaps matching TRBD1 (6 bases). The V end lost 10 bases, the J end lost 2 bases, and 13 bases lay between the germline ends. The CDR3 sequence is 14 residues long. Per the germline V gene, CDR1 is KGHDR and CDR2 is SFDVKD. CDR3 nucleotides: TGTGCCACTACGGACAGATTTAACACCGGGGAGCTGTTTTTT. Translating it yields CATTDRFNTGELFF.

In this sample, this clonotype turned up many times. CDR3 sequence: CASSQRLPQHF. The CDR3 DNA reads TGCGCCAGCAGCCAAAGACTGCCCCAGCATTTT. The chain carries TRBV4-1 and TRBJ1-5, with D uncertain. Trimming pared 2 bases from V and 9 bases from J, leaving 5 bases between. CDR3 length equals 11 residues. CDR1 MGHRA and CDR2 YSYEKL come from the germline V gene.

This clonotype showed up many times. The rearrangement joins TRBV13 to TRBJ2-5; the D gene is possibly TRBD1 (7 bases). The CDR3 is made up of 16 amino acids. Per germline, CDR1 PRHDT and CDR2 FYEKMQ (reference sequence). Trimming pared 2 bases from V and 2 bases from J, leaving 15 bases between. DNA for the CDR3: TGTGCCAGCAGCTTACTTGGACAGGAGGGACAAGAGACCCAGTACTTC. Encoded protein: CASSLLGQEGQETQYF.

This clonotype came up many times. The rearrangement uses TRBV27 and TRBJ1-5; D is ambiguous. The CDR3 totals 15 residues. Germline loops: CDR1 MNHEY, CDR2 SMNVEV (reference sequence). V lost 0 bases and J lost 2, with 8 bases in between. The DNA of the CDR3 is TGTGCCAGCAGTTTATCAACAGTGGGCAATCAGCCCCAGCATTTT. Translation gives CASSLSTVGNQPQHF.

This clonotype came up many times. The chain carries TRBV12-3 or TRBV12-4 and TRBJ1-2, with D hard to call. Trimming left V 0 bases short and J 2 bases short, with 10 bases between. The CDR3 length is 15 residues. The CDR3 nucleotides are TGTGCCAGCAGTTTAGCCGAAGGACGGAACTATGGCTACACCTTC. This codes for CASSLAEGRNYGYTF.

The chain joins TRBV12-3 or TRBV12-4 to TRBJ2-2; the D gene is possibly TRBD2 (6 bases). With 5 bases removed from V and 4 bases from J, the gap between germline ends came to 8 bases. The CDR3 has 13 amino acids. Here the CDR3 reads CASSMGLTGELFF. DNA of the CDR3: TGTGCCAGCAGTATGGGACTCACCGGGGAGCTGTTTTTT.

This clonotype was recorded at least ten times. V gene TRBV7-2 combines with J gene TRBJ2-7, with TRBD2 as a possible D gene (5 bases). The V gene's germline CDR1 is SGHTA and CDR2 FQGNSA. The CDR3 consists of 13 residues. V gave up 3 bases and J gave up 6 bases, with 12 bases separating them. The CDR3 DNA reads as TGTGCCAGCAGCTTGGTACGGACTGGCGAGCAGTACTTC. It specifies CASSLVRTGEQYF.

This chain links TRBV6-2 or TRBV6-3 with TRBJ2-5; 7 positions match TRBD1. Trimming took 10 bases from V and 1 from J; bases not matched to a gene: 9. In germline, CDR1 is MNHEY, CDR2 SVGEGT. This CDR3 is built from 14 residues. CDR3 protein: CATRRQGSQETQYF. DNA for the CDR3: TGTGCCACCAGACGACAGGGAAGCCAAGAGACCCAGTACTTC.

This clonotype showed up many times. This chain connects TRBV15 to TRBJ2-5; D perhaps matches TRBD1 (5 bases). V lost 4 bases to trimming and J lost 0 bases, with 12 bases between them. The CDR3 contains 15 residues. Germline V gene data show CDR1 as LNHNV and CDR2 as YYDKDF (reference sequence). The CDR3 DNA follows: TGTGCCACCAGCAAGGACATGGATGACCAAGAGACCCAGTACTTC. Encoded protein: CATSKDMDDQETQYF. The full variable domain, its missing parts supplied by reference TRBV15 and TRBJ2-5, is DAMVIQNPRYQVTQFGKPVTLSCSQTLNHNVMYWYQQKSSQAPKLLFHYYDKDFNNEADTPDNFQSRRPNTSFCFLDIRSPGLGDTAMYLCATSKDMDDQETQYFGPGTRLLVL.

The chain joins TRBV30 to TRBJ2-7, with 8 nucleotides matching TRBD1. The CDR3 contains 13 residues. Germline V CDR1 and CDR2: GTSNPN, SVGIG (reference sequence). Unmatched junction bases numbered 2, after V lost 2 bases and J lost 2 bases. CDR3 loop: CAWSRDRTYEQYF. CDR3 in DNA: TGTGCCTGGAGTAGGGACAGGACCTACGAGCAGTACTTC.

This clonotype was recorded at least ten times. The rearrangement links TRBV12-3 or TRBV12-4 to TRBJ2-7; D is unresolved. Trimming cost V 6 bases and J 7 bases, with 10 bases left between them. CDR3 length equals 11 residues. CDR3 sequence (DNA): TGTGCCAGCAGGTCTAGAGAGGAGCAGTACTTC. Protein sequence: CASRSREEQYF.

The genes are TRBV11-1 and TRBJ2-7; 9 bases align to TRBD1. Germline CDR1 and CDR2: SGHAT and FQDESV (reference sequence). There are 13 residues in the CDR3. J lost 6 bases, V lost 4 bases, and 4 bases had no gene match. CDR3 region: CASSWGQGGEQYF. The CDR3 bases are TGTGCCAGCAGCTGGGGACAGGGAGGCGAGCAGTACTTC.